One and the same sample provided the 29 T cell receptor beta chains below, sequenced in a study of identical twins. TCRdb reprocessed the 5' RACE reads with MiXCR, giving one entry per CDR3 protein. The data show 700,000 or so distinct CDR3 sequences, about 9.4% seen once. These data were also reused for a study on yellow fever vaccine responses in identical twins.

The sequencing input was PBMCs. These receptors were obtained from a woman younger than 30 in good health.

This clonotype was picked up many times. This chain uses TRBV27 with TRBJ2-7, with D maybe TRBD1 (5 bases). The length of the CDR3 is 15 residues. Germline values: CDR1 MNHEY, CDR2 SMNVEV (reference sequence). Trimming shortened V by 2 bases and J by 5 bases, and 16 bases separated the two germline ends. In nucleotides, the CDR3 is TGTGCCAGCAGTTTAGGTATGGGGCAGGGAAACGAGCAGTACTTC. Translated: CASSLGMGQGNEQYF.

The chain is built from TRBV12-3 or TRBV12-4 and TRBJ2-7; the D gene is possibly TRBD2 (7 bases). The V gene lost 3 bases and the J gene lost 6 bases, with 21 bases spanning the gap. The CDR3 runs 16 residues. In DNA, the CDR3 is TGTGCCAGCAGTTTTCGGGGGGCCGTTTTTGCTTCCGAGCAGTACTTC. Protein product: CASSFRGAVFASEQYF.

The chain combines TRBV20-1 with TRBJ2-7, with D tentatively TRBD1 or TRBD2 (5 bases each). The germline V gene has CDR1 DFQATT and CDR2 SNEGSKA (reference sequence). The CDR3 has 13 residues. The V end was cut by 0 bases, the J end by 8 bases, with 14 bases between. CDR3 loop: CSARELGAGKQYF. The DNA of the CDR3 is TGCAGTGCTAGAGAGTTAGGGGCCGGGAAGCAGTACTTC.

This clonotype was counted ten times or more. This rearrangement joins TRBV5-1 to TRBJ2-2, with D tentatively TRBD2 (5 bases). CDR3 length equals 13 residues. Germline V gives CDR1 SGHRS, CDR2 YFSETQ. The V and J ends lost 2 bases and 7 bases respectively, with 9 bases between them. This chain's CDR3 is CASSLWRNGELFF. In DNA, the CDR3 is TGCGCCAGCAGCTTATGGAGGAACGGGGAGCTGTTTTTT.

The chain is built from TRBV27 and TRBJ2-1; 11 bases fit TRBD2. After removal of 6 bases from V and 5 bases from J, the junction contained 9 bases not matched to a gene. The CDR3 has 16 residues. From germline, CDR1 is MNHEY and CDR2 SMNVEV (reference sequence). The CDR3 region is CASREIAGGPNNEQFF. CDR3 DNA: TGTGCCAGCAGGGAGATAGCGGGGGGGCCCAACAATGAGCAGTTCTTC.

The table lists this clonotype with many counts. The gene calls are TRBV29-1 and TRBJ1-1; D remains unclear. CDR3 size: 12 residues. Looked up from germline, CDR1 is SQVTM and CDR2 is ANQGSEA. The V end lost 5 bases, the J end lost 1 base, and 8 bases lay between the germline ends. The CDR3 nucleotides are TGCAGCGTTTCTGAGGGGAACACTGAAGCTTTCTTT. Protein product: CSVSEGNTEAFF.

This clonotype turned up a few times. J is TRBJ2-1 and V is TRBV4-3; tentatively, D is TRBD1 or TRBD2 (6 bases each). CDR3 length: 16 residues. V lost 4 bases and J 7 bases, leaving 20 bases between the germline ends. Germline loops: CDR1 LGHNA, CDR2 YSLEER. This chain's CDR3 is CASSLTYGGIWNEQFF. For the CDR3, the DNA is TGCGCCAGCAGCCTCACGTACGGGGGCATCTGGAATGAGCAGTTCTTC.

The chain recombines TRBV7-2 with TRBJ2-1, with D uncertain. The CDR3 loop spans 12 amino acids. CDR1 and CDR2 (germline): SGHTA, FQGNSA. V lost 11 bases and J 7 bases, leaving 15 bases between the germline ends. The CDR3, as DNA: TGTGCCTCGGGTGGGTTCGTGAATGAGCAGTTCTTC. It translates to CASGGFVNEQFF. Full variable domain (outside the CDR3, taken from reference TRBV7-2 and TRBJ2-1): GAGVSQSPSNKVTEKGKDVELRCDPISGHTALYWYRQSLGQGLEFLIYFQGNSAPDKSGLPSDRFSAERTGGSVSTLTIQRTQQEDSAVYLCASGGFVNEQFFGPGTRLTVL.

This clonotype appeared a few times. V is TRBV12-3 or TRBV12-4 and J is TRBJ2-5; the match to TRBD2 covers 9 bases. The CDR3 covers 15 residues. V shed 3 bases, J shed 5 bases, and the junction held 7 bases outside the gene matches. The CDR3 is CASSFGSGRMETQYF. The CDR3 DNA sequence: TGTGCCAGCAGTTTTGGTAGCGGGAGAATGGAGACCCAGTACTTC.

This clonotype was counted only a few times. The chain combines TRBV20-1 with TRBJ2-2; TRBD2 matches at 7 bases. V was clipped by 0 bases and J by 5 bases; unmatched bases: 6. Germline V lookup: CDR1 DFQATT, CDR2 SNEGSKA (reference sequence). This CDR3 has 15 amino acids. The CDR3 reads CSARDRAGVTGELFF. In nucleotides, the CDR3 is TGCAGTGCTAGAGATCGCGCGGGAGTTACCGGGGAGCTGTTTTTT.

In the case of this clonotype: A read error may be the cause here, since a much bigger clone is one base away. The chain joins TRBV10-2 to TRBJ1-2, with D tentatively TRBD1 (5 bases). The CDR3 covers 15 residues. Germline V gene lookup returns CDR1 WSHSY and CDR2 SAAADI. DNA for the CDR3: TGCACCAGCAGTGAATCAATTGACAGAGATTATGGCTACACCTTC. It translates to CTSSESIDRDYGYTF.

In its sample, this clonotype was seen a few times. The chain is built from TRBV14 and TRBJ2-5, with 12 bases matching TRBD1. V was pared by 0 bases and J by 4 bases, with 15 bases of the junction left unmatched. CDR3 length: 20 amino acids. CDR1 and CDR2 from the germline V gene are SGHDN and FVKESK. The CDR3 coding sequence is TGTGCCAGCAGCCAAGATTCGTTGGGACAGGGGGCGCGCCTTTCAGAGACCCAGTACTTC. Amino acid sequence: CASSQDSLGQGARLSETQYF.

This clonotype was observed a few times. The gene calls are TRBV20-1 and TRBJ2-3; 9 positions match TRBD2. V lost 3 bases and J lost 0; bases outside the gene matches: 13. This CDR3 spans 18 amino acids. Germline V gene lookup returns CDR1 DFQATT and CDR2 SNEGSKA (reference sequence). For the CDR3, the DNA is TGCAGTGCTAGTTCCAGCGGGGGGCCCCACCCGAGCACAGATACGCAGTATTTT. It translates to CSASSSGGPHPSTDTQYF.

This clonotype was counted a few times. This chain uses TRBV20-1 with TRBJ2-1; D gene ambiguous. CDR1 is DFQATT, CDR2 SNEGSKA, per germline (reference sequence). The V gene lost 1 base and the J gene lost 2 bases, with 3 bases spanning the gap. This CDR3 region has 12 residues. The CDR3 protein is CSARVPYNEQFF. The CDR3 coding sequence is TGCAGTGCTAGAGTACCCTACAATGAGCAGTTCTTC.

Many counts were recorded for this clonotype. This sequence joins TRBV2 and TRBJ2-1, with D possibly being TRBD1 (5 bases). The V gene lost 1 base and the J gene lost 7 bases, with 11 bases spanning the gap. The CDR3 loop spans 14 amino acids. From germline, CDR1 is SNHLY and CDR2 FYNNEI. The CDR3 region is CASSEGQGMNEQFF. The CDR3 DNA reads as TGTGCCAGCAGTGAAGGGCAGGGTATGAATGAGCAGTTCTTC.

This clonotype was seen repeatedly, ten times or more. The genes are TRBV3-1 and TRBJ2-1; D possibly corresponds to TRBD1 (6 bases). Germline CDR1 reads LGHDT; CDR2 reads YNNKEL (reference sequence). The CDR3 runs to 13 residues. The V gene lost 4 bases and the J gene lost 6 bases, with 10 bases spanning the gap. The CDR3 protein is CASSPGTFNEQFF. The CDR3 DNA reads TGTGCCAGCAGCCCCGGGACATTCAATGAGCAGTTCTTC.

This clonotype was seen only a few times. The chain carries TRBV6-5 and TRBJ1-5; D unresolved. Germline V gives CDR1 MNHEY, CDR2 SVGAGI. The V end was cut by 5 bases, the J end by 6 bases, with 14 bases between. This CDR3 comprises 14 residues. CDR3 loop: CASSHPREAQPQHF. CDR3 sequence (DNA): TGTGCCAGCAGTCACCCCCGGGAGGCTCAGCCCCAGCATTTT.

This clonotype appeared a few times. This chain joins TRBV20-1 and TRBJ2-4, with D possibly being TRBD1 (5 bases). The CDR3 contains 12 residues. CDR1 and CDR2 from the germline V gene are DFQATT and SNEGSKA (reference sequence). The CDR3 DNA sequence: TGCAGGGGCAGGGTGTCCAAAAACATTCAGTACTTC. Amino acids: CRGRVSKNIQYF.

V usage is TRBV7-2 and J usage is TRBJ2-5, with 7 bases aligning to TRBD2. Trimming at V came to 5 bases and at J to 5 bases, leaving 14 bases not matched to a gene. The CDR3 is 16 amino acids. Germline CDR1 SGHTA, CDR2 FQGNSA. The CDR3 nucleotides read TGTGCCAGCAGCGGGCGAGCGGGGCTGCCGACCGAGACCCAGTACTTC. As protein: CASSGRAGLPTETQYF.

This chain links TRBV6-4 with TRBJ2-3; D call uncertain. Germline lookup yields CDR1 MRHNA and CDR2 SNTAGT. The CDR3 totals 13 residues. With 5 bases removed from V and 2 bases from J, the gap between germline ends came to 8 bases. The DNA for the CDR3 is TGTGCCAGCAGTACACAGCCCACAGATACGCAGTATTTT. Protein: CASSTQPTDTQYF.

This clonotype was seen only a few times. The chain uses TRBV5-1 and TRBJ2-5; D might be TRBD1 (5 bases). This CDR3 has 15 amino acids. Trimming left V 4 bases short and J 5 bases short, with 18 bases between. CDR1 is SGHRS, CDR2 YFSETQ, per germline. The CDR3 bases are TGCGCCAGCAGCACATCCTGGGGCGCGGTGGAGACCCAGTACTTC. This codes for CASSTSWGAVETQYF.

The chain links TRBV6-2 or TRBV6-3 to TRBJ2-1; no clear D. From germline, CDR1 is MNHEY and CDR2 SVGEGT. The germline V and J ends were trimmed by 6 bases and 4 bases, with 13 bases remaining between them. The CDR3 spans 14 residues. The CDR3 sequence is CASSEVFTYNEQFF. The CDR3 nucleotides read TGTGCCAGCAGCGAGGTCTTTACTTACAATGAGCAGTTCTTC.

This clonotype was recorded many times. J is TRBJ2-7 and V is TRBV20-1, with a weak D call TRBD1 (6 bases). V was pared by 5 bases and J by 6 bases, with 29 bases between. This CDR3 has 17 residues. Germline CDR1 is DFQATT and CDR2 is SNEGSKA (reference sequence). CDR3 nucleotides: TGCAGTGCTGAGGCCGGGGTTAGACAGGCTCGGCGCGGCGAGCAGTACTTC. Its protein is CSAEAGVRQARRGEQYF.

This clonotype was seen ten or more times. The chain has TRBV28 and TRBJ2-3; perhaps TRBD1 as D (6 bases). From germline, CDR1 is MDHEN and CDR2 SYDVKM. The CDR3 has 15 amino acids. Trimming shortened V by 6 bases and J by 0 bases, and 13 bases separated the two germline ends. As DNA, the CDR3 is TGTGCCAGCAGGTACACAGGGATGAGCACAGATACGCAGTATTTT. Translating gives CASRYTGMSTDTQYF.

The chain has TRBV6-2 or TRBV6-3 and TRBJ2-7; 11 positions match TRBD2. Germline-derived CDR1 and CDR2 are MNHEY and SVGEGT. This CDR3 comprises 19 residues. The V and J ends lost 0 bases and 4 bases, in that order; junction bases with no gene match: 14. DNA for the CDR3: TGTGCCAGCAGTTACTCGATCCTAGCGGGAGGACTACAGAGGTACGAGCAGTACTTC. It translates to CASSYSILAGGLQRYEQYF.

This clonotype was observed a few times. V gene TRBV20-1 combines with J gene TRBJ1-6, with 7 positions matching TRBD1. Germline CDR1 reads DFQATT; CDR2 reads SNEGSKA (reference sequence). After removal of 2 bases from V and 6 bases from J, the junction contained 1 base not matched to a gene. The CDR3 runs to 13 residues. CDR3 sequence (DNA): TGCAGTGCTAGAAGGGACAGTAATTCACCCCTCCACTTT. Protein: CSARRDSNSPLHF.

In this sample, this clonotype turned up many times. The chain uses TRBV11-2 and TRBJ2-7; D gene ambiguous. Trimming pared 4 bases from V and 4 bases from J, leaving 5 bases between. The CDR3 extends over 11 amino acids. Germline V gene data show CDR1 as SGHAT and CDR2 as FQNNGV. CDR3 coding DNA: TGTGCCAGCAGCTCAGTGTACGAGCAGTACTTC. Translation gives CASSSVYEQYF.

This clonotype was detected only once. The V and J genes are TRBV12-3 or TRBV12-4 and TRBJ2-2; 9 nucleotides agree with TRBD2. The CDR3 runs to 16 residues. The trim removed 10 bases at V and 4 bases at J, leaving 13 bases unmatched. CDR3 loop: CANFIGRGGSTGELFF. CDR3 in DNA: TGTGCCAATTTCATAGGGCGGGGGGGGTCCACCGGGGAGCTGTTTTTT.

This clonotype was seen a handful of times. This chain uses TRBV7-8 with TRBJ1-1; D is unresolved. Germline V gene data show CDR1 as SGHVS and CDR2 as FQNEAQ. Trimming took off 5 bases at V and 0 bases at J, with 10 bases between the two ends. This CDR3 comprises 14 residues. CDR3 sequence reads: CASSELRVNTEAFF. The CDR3 coding sequence is TGTGCCAGCAGCGAATTAAGGGTGAACACTGAAGCTTTCTTT.